These 15 T cell receptor beta chains share one sample of origin, sequenced in a study of monozygotic twins with inflammatory bowel disease. With the 5' RACE reads reprocessed, TCRdb shows one record per CDR3 protein and no DNA. Found here are roughly 330,000 distinct CDR3 sequences; the top ten clones hold 2%. Sequencing used blood. The receptor source for this set is a human donor with ulcerative colitis or Crohn's disease, or a healthy co-twin of an affected twin (not recorded which).

This rearrangement joins TRBV5-1 to TRBJ1-1; TCRdb calls TRBD1, which cannot be checked without DNA. CDR1 is SGHRS and CDR2 is YFSETQ in the germline V gene. The CDR3 loop spans 15 amino acids. The CDR3 reads CASSSNTGGDTEAFF.

The rearrangement uses TRBV28 and TRBJ2-7; TCRdb gives TRBD1 as the D gene, but with no DNA this cannot be confirmed. Germline values: CDR1 MDHEN, CDR2 SYDVKM. This CDR3 has 15 amino acids. The CDR3: CASSTRQGWSYEQYF.

The chain couples TRBV6-6 to TRBJ1-3. Germline values: CDR1 MNHNY, CDR2 SVGAGI (reference sequence). The CDR3 totals 12 residues. CDR3 residues: CASGNSGNTIYF.

The chain has TRBV5-4 and TRBJ1-6. This CDR3 contains 15 residues. From germline, CDR1 is SGHNT and CDR2 YYREEE (reference sequence). The CDR3 here is CASSLWSGDNSPLHF.

The chain couples TRBV20-1 to TRBJ1-5; TCRdb proposes TRBD1, but this gene call is untestable without DNA. Germline CDR1 DFQATT, CDR2 SNEGSKA (reference sequence). The CDR3 spans 15 residues. The CDR3 protein is CSARVAGGPNQPQHF.

V usage is TRBV18 and J usage is TRBJ1-2; TCRdb names TRBD1, which stays unverified in the absence of DNA. The CDR3 length is 14 residues. The V gene's germline CDR1 is KGHSH and CDR2 LQKENI. Here the CDR3 reads CASSPPSRVDGYTF.

The rearrangement joins TRBV7-2 to TRBJ2-3; TCRdb picks TRBD1, but there is no DNA to check that call. This CDR3 comprises 15 residues. CDR1 is SGHTA, CDR2 FQGNSA, per germline. The CDR3 region is CASTSFSGFPGTQYF.

The chain links TRBV2 to TRBJ2-1. The CDR3 length is 14 residues. Germline CDR1 and CDR2: SNHLY and FYNNEI. This CDR3 is CASEAGAATNEQFF.

J is TRBJ2-6 and V is TRBV10-3. CDR3 length: 15 amino acids. Germline V gene lookup returns CDR1 ENHRY and CDR2 SYGVKD. The CDR3 is CAIPDVSSGANVLTF.

This chain joins TRBV29-1 and TRBJ2-4. The CDR3 is 15 amino acids. Germline CDR1 is SQVTM and CDR2 is ANQGSEA. Here the CDR3 reads CSVEVPDLAKNIQYF.

The chain couples TRBV7-3 to TRBJ2-1; no DNA is available, so the TRBD1 call from TCRdb remains unchecked. The V gene's germline CDR1 is SGHTA and CDR2 FQGTGA. The CDR3 totals 14 residues. CDR3: CASSWGDRSNEQFF.

This chain uses TRBV27 with TRBJ2-4; TCRdb lists TRBD1, though no DNA is available to test this call. The CDR3 consists of 14 residues. Germline V CDR1 and CDR2: MNHEY, SMNVEV (reference sequence). CDR3 region: CASSFRGQGNIQYF.

This chain connects TRBV3-1 to TRBJ2-7; TCRdb names TRBD1, which stays unverified in the absence of DNA. This CDR3 comprises 14 residues. The germline V gene has CDR1 LGHDT and CDR2 YNNKEL (reference sequence). CDR3 sequence reads: CASSQRTGGGEQYF.

The chain combines TRBV20-1 with TRBJ2-1; the TRBD2 assignment by TCRdb is unverifiable without DNA. This CDR3 comprises 15 residues. Germline V CDR1 and CDR2: DFQATT, SNEGSKA (reference sequence). The chain's CDR3 is CSARGLAGTYNEQFF.

The rearrangement uses TRBV14 and TRBJ2-3; TCRdb's D call, TRBD2, is unchecked because there is no DNA. The CDR3 totals 15 residues. Germline V gene sequence: CDR1 SGHDN, CDR2 FVKESK. CDR3 sequence: CASSQVAGARDTQYF.